The source of this T cell receptor beta chain is a study of OX40 agonist ivuxolimab in advanced cancers. Method: immunoSEQ multiplex PCR; TCRdb's copy keeps in-frame clones and lacks some. Here the sample spans roughly 26,000 clones, 70% to 90% being singletons. This CDR3 comprises 13 residues. V was shortened by 7 bases and J by 0 bases, with 12 bases between the two germline ends. Germline CDR1 reads GTSNPN; CDR2 reads SVGIG (reference sequence). The chain combines TRBV30 with TRBJ1-2; D not resolved. The specimen was CD4+ or CD8+ T cells sorted from blood, collected in a trial of the OX40 agonist ivuxolimab. The TCR was taken from an adult with an advanced solid tumor such as melanoma, head and neck, liver or kidney cancer. The CDR3 DNA follows: TGTGCCTCCATGGACGGATCTAACTATGGCTACACCTTC. Protein: CASMDGSNYGYTF.